A selection of T cell receptor beta chains follows, all from one sample in a study of T cell repertoires in cytomegalovirus infection. TCRdb reprocessed the reads via MiXCR and lists one record per CDR3 protein. The sample lists 160,000 or so distinct CDR3 sequences, 15% to 20% seen once, with roughly 20% in the top ten. The sequenced material came from CD8+ T cells from PBMCs. Receptor source: a human donor in good health (CMV status not recorded). Some clones in this sample may be carry-over from other donors' samples. Each CDR3 is given with its conserved first and last residue. D genes are given only for firm matches. Not every row has a clone size; where given, it reads once, few, many or a size class.

>NA|TRBD1|TRBV11-2|TRBJ1-2
CASSQLLLRGRDYGYTF
TGTGCCAGCAGCCAGCTGCTATTAAGGGGGCGCGACTATGGCTACACCTTC
>NA|NA|TRBV29-1|TRBJ1-4
CSAWDTHEKLFF
TGCAGCGCATGGGACACGCATGAAAAACTGTTTTTT
>NA|NA|TRBV11-2|TRBJ2-1
CASSLDPGPYNEQFF
TGTGCCAGCAGCTTAGATCCGGGACCCTACAATGAGCAGTTCTTC
>NA|TRBD1|TRBV11-2|TRBJ1-1
CASSSTRGLEAFF
TGTGCCAGCAGCTCGACCAGGGGGCTTGAAGCTTTCTTT
>once|TRBD2|TRBV6-2/TRBV6-3|TRBJ2-7
CASDPGSSGRASSYEQYF
TGTGCCAGCGACCCTGGGAGTAGCGGGAGGGCGTCGTCCTACGAGCAGTACTTC
>NA|TRBD2|TRBV5-6|TRBJ2-7
CASSLGASGARPYEQYF
TGTGCCAGCAGCTTGGGGGCCAGCGGGGCAAGACCCTACGAGCAGTACTTC
>NA|NA|TRBV12-3/TRBV12-4|TRBJ2-7
CASSRGEFYEQYF
TGTGCCAGCAGTCGAGGGGAATTCTACGAGCAGTACTTC
>few|NA|TRBV7-2|TRBJ1-6
CASSSGTRTYNSPLHF
TGTGCCAGCAGCTCCGGGACACGGACCTATAATTCACCCCTCCACTTT
>NA|TRBD1|TRBV7-9|TRBJ1-3
CASSRQGVSGNTIYF
TGTGCCAGCAGCCGACAGGGGGTTTCTGGAAACACCATATATTTT
>NA|NA|TRBV6-2/TRBV6-3|TRBJ2-2
CALLSYTGELFF
TGTGCCCTTTTGAGTTATACCGGGGAGCTGTTTTTT
>NA|NA|TRBV13|TRBJ1-1
CASTRVNTEAFF
TGTGCCAGCACCAGGGTGAACACTGAAGCTTTCTTT
>NA|NA|TRBV7-2|TRBJ1-5
CASSLAPRVGEPQHF
TGTGCCAGCAGCTTAGCCCCCAGGGTGGGAGAGCCCCAGCATTTT
>NA|TRBD1|TRBV27|TRBJ1-1
CASSLSTGVEAFF
TGTGCCAGCAGTTTATCTACAGGGGTAGAAGCTTTCTTT
>few|NA|TRBV20-1|TRBJ2-7
CSARGVVSSYEQYF
TGCAGTGCTAGAGGGGTGGTGAGCTCCTACGAGCAGTACTTC
>NA|NA|TRBV7-8|TRBJ2-7
CASRGTYEQYF
TGTGCCAGCAGGGGGACCTACGAGCAGTACTTC
>NA|TRBD1|TRBV6-5|TRBJ2-2
CASSYLRTGGGGELFF
TGTGCCAGCAGTTACCTGAGGACAGGGGGAGGCGGGGAGCTGTTTTTT
>NA|NA|TRBV29-1|TRBJ1-2
CSVELPTGGSGYGYTF
TGCAGCGTTGAACTCCCGACGGGGGGTTCAGGCTATGGCTACACCTTC
>NA|NA|TRBV2|TRBJ1-5
CASSPGRGNQPQHF
TGTGCCAGCAGCCCCGGGAGGGGGAATCAGCCCCAGCATTTT
>few|NA|TRBV7-2|TRBJ2-1
CASSPRIANNEQFF
TGTGCCAGCAGCCCGCGGATAGCAAACAATGAGCAGTTCTTC
>NA|NA|TRBV7-6|TRBJ2-7
CASTSEPREQYF
TGTGCCAGCACCAGTGAACCACGGGAGCAGTACTTC
>few|NA|TRBV7-2|TRBJ2-1
CASSLRGAISSYNEQFF
TGTGCCAGCAGCTTAAGGGGGGCCATAAGCTCCTACAATGAGCAGTTCTTC
>few|NA|TRBV29-1|TRBJ2-7
CSVEGGGFSYEQYF
TGCAGCGTTGAAGGGGGGGGCTTCTCCTACGAGCAGTACTTC
>NA|NA|TRBV7-9|TRBJ2-3
CASMPGPRRRQYF
TGTGCCAGCATGCCGGGACCTCGAAGAAGGCAGTATTTT
>few|NA|TRBV12-3/TRBV12-4|TRBJ1-2
CASSRRVLDYGYTF
TGTGCCAGCTCCCGCCGGGTGTTGGACTATGGCTACACCTTC
>NA|TRBD2|TRBV20-1|TRBJ2-1
CSAVRTSGGADEQFF
TGCAGTGCGGTGAGGACTAGCGGGGGGGCCGATGAGCAGTTCTTC
>NA|NA|TRBV27|TRBJ2-7
CASSLLPPGNEQYF
TGTGCCAGCAGTTTATTGCCCCCGGGAAACGAGCAGTACTTC
>NA|NA|TRBV2|TRBJ2-7
CASSDRRTYEQYF
TGTGCCAGCAGCGACAGGCGAACCTACGAGCAGTACTTC
>NA|TRBD2|TRBV12-3/TRBV12-4|TRBJ2-3
CASSPGPRGDTQYF
TGTGCCAGCAGCCCCGGACCGCGGGGGGATACGCAGTATTTT
>few|TRBD2|TRBV19|TRBJ2-7
CASSFRTSGGFGEQYF
TGTGCCAGTAGTTTCAGGACTAGCGGGGGGTTCGGCGAGCAGTACTTC
>few|NA|TRBV6-2/TRBV6-3|TRBJ2-1
CASSYSLQGSLNEQFF
TGTGCCAGCAGTTACTCCTTACAGGGAAGCCTCAATGAGCAGTTCTTC
>few|TRBD1|TRBV6-1|TRBJ2-2
CASSQGQSSGELFF
TGTGCCAGCAGTCAGGGACAGTCTTCTGGGGAGCTGTTTTTT
>few|NA|TRBV27|TRBJ1-2
CASSWGRQGNGYTF
TGTGCCAGCAGTTGGGGGAGGCAGGGCAATGGCTACACCTTC
>few|NA|TRBV2|TRBJ2-6
CASSDTTISGANVLTF
TGTGCCAGCAGTGATACGACGATCTCTGGGGCCAACGTCCTGACTTTC
>NA|NA|TRBV7-6|TRBJ2-5
CASSFADFQETQYF
TGTGCCAGCAGCTTTGCGGACTTCCAAGAGACCCAGTACTTC
>few|TRBD1|TRBV6-2/TRBV6-3|TRBJ1-1
CASSLPADRVRKAFF
TGTGCCAGCAGTCTCCCGGCGGACAGGGTTAGAAAAGCTTTCTTT
>few|NA|TRBV6-2/TRBV6-3|TRBJ2-1
CASKMLGLGSEQFF
TGTGCCAGTAAAATGTTGGGGTTAGGCAGTGAGCAGTTCTTC
>NA|NA|TRBV11-2|TRBJ1-1
CASSRRGARGNTEAFF
TGTGCCAGCAGCCGCCGAGGGGCGCGGGGTAACACTGAAGCTTTCTTT
>many|NA|TRBV7-2|TRBJ1-4
CASSAGTSITNEKLFF
TGTGCCAGCAGCGCCGGGACATCGATAACTAATGAAAAACTGTTTTTT
>NA|NA|TRBV12-3/TRBV12-4|TRBJ2-7
CASSLWPYEQYF
TGTGCCAGCAGTTTATGGCCCTACGAGCAGTACTTC
>NA|TRBD2|TRBV6-2/TRBV6-3|TRBJ2-1
CASSWQSSGTRSDNEQFF
TGTGCCAGCAGTTGGCAATCCTCCGGGACTAGGTCTGACAATGAGCAGTTCTTC
>few|NA|TRBV20-1|TRBJ1-1
CSAPLGNTEAFF
TGCAGTGCTCCCCTTGGGAACACTGAAGCTTTCTTT
>few|NA|TRBV20-1|TRBJ2-3
CSARPISKTDTQYF
TGCAGTGCTAGACCTATTTCCAAGACAGATACGCAGTATTTT
>NA|TRBD2|TRBV25-1|TRBJ2-7
CATSSGRRNEQYF
TGTGCCACTTCGAGCGGGAGAAGGAACGAGCAGTACTTC
>few|NA|TRBV7-9|TRBJ2-7
CASSDPGSTRGLGQYF
TGTGCCAGCAGCGACCCGGGCAGTACACGGGGTCTGGGGCAGTACTTC
>few|TRBD1|TRBV7-9|TRBJ2-5
CASSNSGTGSRETQYF
TGTGCCAGCAGCAACTCCGGGACAGGGTCTAGGGAGACCCAGTACTTC
>few|TRBD2|TRBV7-9|TRBJ2-1
CASSKAGTSGSKGNEQFF
TGTGCCAGCAGCAAAGCCGGGACTAGCGGGAGTAAGGGCAATGAGCAGTTCTTC
>few|NA|TRBV7-2|TRBJ1-2
CASSSRGGDYGYTF
TGTGCCAGCAGCTCGAGGGGGGGGGACTATGGCTACACCTTC
>NA|TRBD1|TRBV28|TRBJ2-7
CASSSRQGPNEQYF
TGTGCCAGCAGTTCTCGACAGGGTCCCAACGAGCAGTACTTC
>few|NA|TRBV4-1|TRBJ2-1
CASSHEEMINEQFF
TGCGCCAGCAGCCATGAGGAGATGATAAATGAGCAGTTCTTC
>few|NA|TRBV28|TRBJ1-1
CASSLDGGTEAFF
TGTGCCAGCAGCCTGGACGGGGGCACTGAAGCTTTCTTT
>NA|NA|TRBV6-2/TRBV6-3|TRBJ2-1
CASSYSKKGQFF
TGTGCCAGCAGTTACTCGAAGAAGGGGCAGTTCTTC
>few|NA|TRBV7-2|TRBJ2-3
CASSLPHHRLTDTQYF
TGTGCCAGCAGCTTACCCCACCACCGGTTGACAGATACGCAGTATTTT
>NA|NA|TRBV15|TRBJ1-5
CATSHRDKGPQHF
TGTGCCACCAGCCACCGGGACAAAGGTCCCCAGCATTTT
>few|NA|TRBV5-4|TRBJ2-3
CASSFRVPDTQYF
TGTGCCAGCAGCTTTAGGGTTCCAGATACGCAGTATTTT